Following are 5 T cell receptor beta chains from one sample sequenced in a study of beta chain features in type 1 diabetes. Sequenced material consisted of expressed TCRB transcripts (all of the isolated RNA was reverse transcribed). The assay was immunoSEQ multiplex PCR, and TCRdb's table has in-frame clones only and misses some. Of over 700,000 clones detected, roughly 17% appear once; the ten largest clones hold 0.023%. The source material was naive CD4+ T cells from blood. The source of these receptors is a woman aged 18-29 years in good health.

This clone was recorded a few times. The V gene is TRBV5-4, the J gene TRBJ2-6, with D perhaps matching TRBD2 (5 bases). The CDR3 loop spans 15 amino acids. The V end was cut by 7 bases, the J end by 0 bases, with 11 bases between. Germline lookup yields CDR1 SGHNT and CDR2 YYREEE (reference sequence). This CDR3 is CASGGRSSGANVLTF. In nucleotides, the CDR3 is TGTGCCAGCGGAGGCCGGAGCTCTGGGGCCAACGTCCTGACTTTC.

The chain joins TRBV11-2 to TRBJ2-7; TRBD2 matches at 13 bases. CDR3 length: 15 amino acids. Per germline, CDR1 SGHAT and CDR2 FQNNGV. Trimming cost V 5 bases and J 5 bases; bases outside gene matches: 6. CDR3 region: CASSARLAGGHEQYF. CDR3 sequence (DNA): TGTGCCAGCAGCGCCCGACTAGCGGGAGGACACGAGCAGTACTTC.

The chain has TRBV28 and TRBJ1-5, with 7 nucleotides matching TRBD1. This CDR3 is built from 14 residues. Germline assignment: CDR1 MDHEN and CDR2 SYDVKM. With V trimmed by 3 bases and J by 7 bases, 6 bases remained unmatched. The DNA of the CDR3 is TGTGCCAGCAGTTTGGGACAGTCCAGACAGCCCCAGCATTTT. Translated: CASSLGQSRQPQHF.

The chain is built from TRBV18 and TRBJ2-7, with D maybe TRBD2 (6 bases). Trimming stripped 2 bases from V and 6 bases from J, with 11 bases between. CDR1 KGHSH and CDR2 LQKENI come from the germline V gene. This CDR3 is built from 13 residues. The CDR3 region is CASSPRTTTEQYF. As DNA, the CDR3 is TGTGCCAGCTCACCAAGGACTACTACCGAGCAGTACTTC.

The rearrangement joins TRBV7-2 to TRBJ2-7; TRBD1 might be the D (6 bases). The V gene lost 0 bases and the J gene lost 2 bases, with 11 bases spanning the gap. The CDR3 runs 15 residues. Germline V gene data show CDR1 as SGHTA and CDR2 as FQGNSA. CDR3 amino acids: CASSLAVGAPYEQYF. CDR3 coding DNA: TGTGCCAGCAGCTTAGCGGTGGGGGCCCCCTACGAGCAGTACTTC.